What follows is one TCR beta chain and its context. The data originate from a study of blood T cell repertoires in COVID-19. The germline CDR1 and CDR2 sequences are SQVTM and ANQGSEA. The CDR3 has 14 residues. V lost 4 bases and J lost 1, with 11 bases in between. Some clones are missing from TCRdb's copy, which holds only in-frame ones; the method was immunoSEQ multiplex PCR. This sample has approximately 260,000 clones, with over 65% found just once. The chain employs TRBV29-1 and TRBJ2-1, with D possibly TRBD1 on 5 matching bases. The source material was peripheral blood. This sequence was found in a man in his 60s who had recovered from COVID-19. For the CDR3, the DNA is TGCAGCGTTGCTCGTAGGGGATCCTACAATGAGCAGTTCTTC. Protein product: CSVARRGSYNEQFF.